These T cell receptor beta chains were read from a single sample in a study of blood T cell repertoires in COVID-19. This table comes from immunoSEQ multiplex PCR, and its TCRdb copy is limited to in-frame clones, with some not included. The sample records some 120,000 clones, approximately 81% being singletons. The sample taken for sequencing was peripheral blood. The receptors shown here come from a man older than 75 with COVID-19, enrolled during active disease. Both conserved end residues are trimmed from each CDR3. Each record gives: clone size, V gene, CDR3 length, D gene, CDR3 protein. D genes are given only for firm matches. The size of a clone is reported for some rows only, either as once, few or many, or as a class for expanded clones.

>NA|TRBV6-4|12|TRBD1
ASSKGQGAYEQY
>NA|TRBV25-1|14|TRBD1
ASSEGQGRELDTQY
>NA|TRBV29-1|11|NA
SVAKADNYGYT
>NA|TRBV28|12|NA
ASSTPGAPGEQY
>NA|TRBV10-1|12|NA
AGNAGLGTDTQY
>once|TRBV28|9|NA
ASSPQYELY
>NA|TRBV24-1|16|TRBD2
ATSDGPIEREFSYEQY
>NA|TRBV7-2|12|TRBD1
ASSDRTGPSPLH
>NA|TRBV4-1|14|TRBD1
ASSQHRGRFGNTIY
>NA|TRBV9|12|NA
ASSGGHASYGYT
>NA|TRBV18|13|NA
ASSLASVSSYEQY
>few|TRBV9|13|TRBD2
ASSVELAGEGEQF
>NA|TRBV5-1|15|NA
ASSLPSTGTTSYGYT
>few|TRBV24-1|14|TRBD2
ATSDSQPSGRYEQY
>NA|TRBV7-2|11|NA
ASSFPVRETQY
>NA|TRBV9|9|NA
ASSPGVAGY